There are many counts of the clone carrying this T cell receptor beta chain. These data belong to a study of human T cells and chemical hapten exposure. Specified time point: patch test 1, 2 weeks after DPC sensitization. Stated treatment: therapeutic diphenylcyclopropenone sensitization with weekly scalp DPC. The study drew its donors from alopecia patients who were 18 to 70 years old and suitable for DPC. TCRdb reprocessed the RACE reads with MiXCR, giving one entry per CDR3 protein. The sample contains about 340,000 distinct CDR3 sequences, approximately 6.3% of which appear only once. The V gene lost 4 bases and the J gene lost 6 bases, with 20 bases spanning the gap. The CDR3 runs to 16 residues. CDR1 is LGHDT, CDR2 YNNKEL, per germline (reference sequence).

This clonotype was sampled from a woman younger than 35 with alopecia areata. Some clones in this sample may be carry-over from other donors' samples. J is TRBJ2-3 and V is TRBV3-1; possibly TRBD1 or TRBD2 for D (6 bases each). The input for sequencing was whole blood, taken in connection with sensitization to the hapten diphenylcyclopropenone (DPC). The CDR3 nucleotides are TGTGCCAGCAGCCTCGGGGGCTTGGGGTTCGCGGATACGCAGTATTTT. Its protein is CASSLGGLGFADTQYF.